What follows is one T cell receptor beta chain and its context. Its matching antigen is unknown. The sample comes from a study of T cell responses to AZD1222 COVID-19 vaccine. Study as a whole: The study pooled second doses at about 4 or about 12 weeks.

Data came from immunoSEQ multiplex PCR; TCRdb stores just in-frame clones and leaves some out. The sample includes approximately 84,000 clones, 75% to 90% of them seen just once. Study results and limitations: Donors were mostly white British, more females; clonal diversity possibly underestimated. The breadth and depth of Spike-specific TCRs increased once two AZD1222 doses had been given. Mapped onto spike, vaccine-associated CD4 TCRs spanned it and were dominant at 160-218 and 743-854.

Per germline, CDR1 SGHVS and CDR2 FQNEAQ. V gave up 2 bases and J gave up 3 bases, with 10 bases separating them. CDR3 size: 14 residues. The specimen comprised peripheral blood, sampled on day 0 of AZD1222 vaccination. This sequence originates from an adult in good health. The chain couples TRBV7-8 to TRBJ1-2; D is unresolved. The CDR3 sequence: CASSLSASHYGYTF. CDR3 bases: TGTGCCAGCAGCTTAAGTGCCAGTCACTATGGCTACACCTTC.